This T cell receptor (beta chain) emerged from a study of control samples from healthy donors and cancer patients. CDR3 length: 17 residues. Germline CDR1 SQVTM, CDR2 ANQGSEA. V was clipped by 4 bases and J by 8 bases; unmatched bases: 11. TCRdb's table, derived via immunoSEQ multiplex PCR, lists solely in-frame clones and lacks some. The repertoire holds some 80,000 clones, with around nine tenths as singletons. Sequencing was done on a sample of PBMCs. The J gene is TRBJ2-1, the V gene TRBV29-1; 16 bases agree with TRBD2. The source of this sequence is a woman aged 60-70 years with head and neck cancer. The DNA of the CDR3 is TGCAGCGTTGCTTTCAGGGGACTAGCGGGAGGGCCCGATGAGCAGTTCTTC. This translates into CSVAFRGLAGGPDEQFF.